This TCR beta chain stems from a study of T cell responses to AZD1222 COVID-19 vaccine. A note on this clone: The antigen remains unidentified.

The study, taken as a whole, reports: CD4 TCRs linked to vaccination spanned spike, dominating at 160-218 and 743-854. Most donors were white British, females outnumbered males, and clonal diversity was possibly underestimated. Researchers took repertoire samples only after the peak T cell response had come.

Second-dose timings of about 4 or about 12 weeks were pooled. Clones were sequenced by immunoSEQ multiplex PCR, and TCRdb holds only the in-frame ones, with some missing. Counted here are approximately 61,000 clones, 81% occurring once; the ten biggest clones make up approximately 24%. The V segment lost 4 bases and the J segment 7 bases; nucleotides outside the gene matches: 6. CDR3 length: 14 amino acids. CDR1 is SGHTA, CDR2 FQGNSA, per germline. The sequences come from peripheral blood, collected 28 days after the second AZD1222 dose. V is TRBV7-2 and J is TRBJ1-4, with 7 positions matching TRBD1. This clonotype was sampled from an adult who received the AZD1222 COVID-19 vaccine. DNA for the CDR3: TGTGCCAGCAGCTCTTCATACAGGGGTGAAAAACTGTTTTTT. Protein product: CASSSSYRGEKLFF.